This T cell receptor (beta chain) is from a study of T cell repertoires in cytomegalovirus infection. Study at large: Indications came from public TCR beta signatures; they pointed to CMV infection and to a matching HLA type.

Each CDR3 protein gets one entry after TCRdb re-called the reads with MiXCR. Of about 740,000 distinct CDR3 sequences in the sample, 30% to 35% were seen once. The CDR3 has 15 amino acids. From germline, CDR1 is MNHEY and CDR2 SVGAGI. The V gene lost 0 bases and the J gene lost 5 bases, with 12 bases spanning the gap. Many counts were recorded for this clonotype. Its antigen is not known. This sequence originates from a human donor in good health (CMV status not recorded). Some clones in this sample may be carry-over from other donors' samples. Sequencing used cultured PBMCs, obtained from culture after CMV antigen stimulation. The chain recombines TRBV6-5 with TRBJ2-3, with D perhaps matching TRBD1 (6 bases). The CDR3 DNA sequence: TGTGCCAGCAGTTACTCGGGCAGGGACATAGATACGCAGTATTTT. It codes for CASSYSGRDIDTQYF.